The clone carrying this T cell receptor beta chain was found a few times. Its specificity is unknown. These data belong to a study of T-cell memory formation after mild COVID-19. V trimming: 3 bases; J trimming: 5 bases; junction bases outside the gene matches: 2. The CDR3 contains 14 residues. CDR1 SGDLS and CDR2 YYNGEE come from the germline V gene. From the 5' RACE reads, TCRdb called clonotypes with MiXCR, one entry per CDR3 protein. The table lists around 370,000 distinct CDR3 sequences, roughly 20% of them singletons, with approximately 12% in the top ten. Study-wide points: The study found contracting CD4+ clones mainly in CM and EM and contracting CD8+ clones in EMRA. Clones that contracted from day 15 to 85 had balanced CD4/CD8; later expanders were CD4+ biased.

The sample taken for sequencing was PBMCs or a T cell subset sorted from them (not recorded which). This clonotype was obtained from an adult woman who had mild COVID-19 (a few samples of this study predate the infection). Cell type and time point are not known. This chain connects TRBV9 to TRBJ1-4; 9 nucleotides match TRBD1. This CDR3 reads CASSGQGVNEKLFF. In DNA, the CDR3 is TGTGCCAGCAGCGGACAGGGGGTCAATGAAAAACTGTTTTTT. Filled out from reference TRBV9 and TRBJ1-4, the complete variable domain reads DSGVTQTPKHLITATGQRVTLRCSPRSGDLSVYWYQQSLDQGLQFLIQYYNGEERAKGNILERFSAQQFPDLHSELNLSSLELGDSALYFCASSGQGVNEKLFFGSGTQLSVL.